Included here is one T cell receptor beta chain sequence, with context. Antigen unknown. The J segment lost 4 bases and the V segment lost 5 bases, leaving 5 bases of the junction unmatched. The CDR3 totals 15 residues. Germline CDR1 reads SGHVS; CDR2 reads FNYEAQ. TCRdb used MiXCR to reprocess the 5' RACE reads, holding one entry per CDR3 protein. The repertoire holds tens of thousands of distinct CDR3 sequences, with roughly an eighth as singletons. The data were taken from a study of neurological immune-mediated disorders. Notes on the study in general: Expanded clones shared no CDR3 amino acid sequences across subjects, suggesting private repertoires in all groups. It was HTLV-1-associated myelopathy that showed the most TCR clonal expansion, while multiple sclerosis showed the least, falling below healthy controls.

Time point here: longitudinal time-point 1 (baseline). Stored at -80 C, 2 million PBMCs were the source of the unsorted libraries. The chain is built from TRBV7-6 and TRBJ2-5; 12 bases agree with TRBD2. This receptor was obtained from a female donor with HTLV-1-associated myelopathy (HAM/TSP). Source material: PBMCs. The CDR3 coding sequence is TGTGCCAGCAGCAGCGTACTAGCGGGGGGAGAGACCCAGTACTTC. It yields the protein CASSSVLAGGETQYF.